The source of this T cell receptor beta chain is a study of blood T cells in healthy people across ages. PCR was performed a second time for roughly 6 to 12 cycles using a sample-barcoded 5' primer and a J-beta primer mix. A template-switch adaptor that had 12 random nucleotides put a tag on each cDNA molecule. From the 5' RACE reads, TCRdb called clonotypes with MiXCR, one entry per CDR3 protein. Of 850,000 to 1,100,000 distinct CDR3 sequences listed, roughly two fifths are singletons. Germline V CDR1 and CDR2: SEHNR, FQNEAQ (reference sequence). The CDR3 is 15 residues long. With 3 bases removed from V and 2 bases from J, the gap between germline ends came to 13 bases. Per sample, at least 5 micrograms of total RNA were extracted.

This sequence originates from a man aged 18 to 29 in good health. V gene TRBV7-9 combines with J gene TRBJ2-5, with TRBD2 as a possible D gene (7 bases). The sample consisted of blood. The CDR3 coding sequence is TGTGCCAGCAGCTTCCGGGGGGCCGCTCAAGAGACCCAGTACTTC. Translating gives CASSFRGAAQETQYF.